This T cell receptor (beta chain) was found in a study of blood T cell repertoires in COVID-19. The overall study: The cDNA or gDNA used as material had been derived from T cells, B-cell-depleted T cells, or PBMCs.

CDR3 length: 16 residues. Looked up from germline, CDR1 is SGHTS and CDR2 is YDEGEE. The J segment lost 2 bases and the V segment lost 4 bases, leaving 8 bases of the junction unmatched. Participant-reported clinical history was the basis for cohort assignment. As handled by the study authors: The authors estimated nucleated cell counts from reference gene primer amplification. Repertoires were generated with immunoSEQ multiplex PCR, while TCRdb's copy carries only in-frame clones and drops some. The V and J calls and clone size were taken over from that table, and D and trimming were inferred from the DNA. The data hold roughly 220,000 clones, with around nine tenths observed a single time.

The sequencing input was PBMCs or T cells enriched from blood (not recorded which). This sequence was found in a woman between 45 and 60 years old with acute COVID-19. J is TRBJ2-7 and V is TRBV5-8; 11 bases agree with TRBD2. The DNA of the CDR3 is TGTGCCAGCAGCGGACCGACTAGCGGGAACCCCTACGAGCAGTACTTC. It codes for CASSGPTSGNPYEQYF.